This T cell receptor (beta chain) was sequenced for a study of OX40 agonist ivuxolimab in advanced cancers. CDR3 length: 16 amino acids. Trimming at V came to 2 bases and at J to 6 bases, leaving 9 bases not matched to a gene. CDR1 and CDR2 from the germline V gene are MRHNA and SNTAGT. Measured with immunoSEQ multiplex PCR; TCRdb has only the in-frame clones, and not every one. The sample has almost 85,000 clones; nearly 95% are singletons. This sequence originates from an adult with an advanced solid tumor such as melanoma, head and neck, liver or kidney cancer. The specimen comprised CD4+ or CD8+ T cells sorted from blood, sampled in a trial of the OX40 agonist ivuxolimab. This chain links TRBV6-4 with TRBJ2-1; TRBD2 aligns across 8 bases. CDR3 in DNA: TGTGCCAGCAGTGACCGGACTAGCCGGCGTTTCAATGAGCAGTTCTTC. This codes for CASSDRTSRRFNEQFF.